Listed below are T cell receptor beta chains from one sample, sequenced in a study of cytomegalovirus exposure and HLA in healthy donors. TCRdb's copy holds only in-frame clones and misses some; the assay was immunoSEQ multiplex PCR. The table shows about 110,000 clones, with roughly 80% occurring only once. Sequencing was carried out using PBMCs. These receptors were taken from a man aged 50 to 60 in good health and CMV-seronegative. CDR3s include the opening cysteine and the closing phenylalanine or tryptophan. The D gene is left open where the match is weak. Some rows mark clone size as missing; the rest say once, few, many or name a class of expanded clone.

V: TRBV7-2; size: NA; D: NA; J: TRBJ1-1; CDR3: CASSFDLGEDTEAFF; DNA: TGTGCCAGCAGCTTTGACCTAGGCGAGGACACTGAAGCTTTCTTT
V: TRBV19; size: once; D: NA; J: TRBJ1-3; CDR3: CASSLTGNTIYF; DNA: TGTGCCAGTAGCCTTACTGGAAACACCATATATTTT
V: TRBV11-2; size: NA; D: TRBD2; J: TRBJ2-3; CDR3: CASSSEAGIDTQYF; DNA: TGTGCCAGCAGCTCCGAAGCGGGGATAGATACGCAGTATTTT
V: TRBV6-5; size: NA; D: NA; J: TRBJ1-4; CDR3: CASSDGGTNEKLFF; DNA: TGTGCCAGCAGCGACGGGGGAACTAATGAAAAACTGTTTTTT
V: TRBV18; size: NA; D: TRBD1; J: TRBJ1-5; CDR3: CASSGQGWDQPQHF; DNA: TGTGCCAGCTCCGGACAGGGATGGGATCAGCCCCAGCATTTT
V: TRBV30; size: once; D: TRBD1; J: TRBJ1-2; CDR3: CAWKIQGAGGYTF; DNA: TGTGCCTGGAAGATACAGGGGGCAGGGGGCTACACCTTC
V: TRBV5-6; size: NA; D: TRBD1; J: TRBJ1-1; CDR3: CASSPGTGRFTEAFF; DNA: TGTGCCAGCAGCCCCGGGACAGGGCGGTTCACTGAAGCTTTCTTT
V: TRBV5-1; size: NA; D: NA; J: TRBJ1-4; CDR3: CASSLFGSSEEKLFF; DNA: TGCGCCAGCAGCTTGTTTGGGAGCTCGGAAGAAAAACTGTTTTTT
V: TRBV6-1; size: few; D: NA; J: TRBJ2-2; CDR3: CASKGGDTYTGELFF; DNA: TGTGCCAGCAAGGGAGGGGACACCTACACCGGGGAGCTGTTTTTT
V: TRBV6-1; size: NA; D: TRBD1; J: TRBJ2-7; CDR3: CASKRDREGYEQYF; DNA: TGTGCCAGCAAGCGGGACAGGGAGGGCTACGAGCAGTACTTC
V: TRBV7-3; size: once; D: NA; J: TRBJ2-3; CDR3: CASSLGLIAQDTQYF; DNA: TGTGCCAGCAGCTTAGGCCTTATTGCCCAAGATACGCAGTATTTT
V: TRBV7-9; size: once; D: NA; J: TRBJ2-1; CDR3: CSSSLAQGVYNEQFF; DNA: TGTTCCAGCAGCTTAGCCCAGGGTGTCTACAATGAGCAGTTCTTC
V: TRBV4-2; size: NA; D: NA; J: TRBJ1-2; CDR3: CASSQGYGKVYGYTF; DNA: TGTGCCAGCAGCCAAGGTTACGGGAAGGTCTATGGCTACACCTTC
V: TRBV19; size: NA; D: NA; J: TRBJ2-7; CDR3: CASSMGDTGLGEQYF; DNA: TGTGCCAGTAGTATGGGTGACACAGGCTTGGGCGAGCAGTACTTC
V: TRBV30; size: NA; D: NA; J: TRBJ2-6; CDR3: CARSGANVLTF; DNA: TGTGCCCGCTCTGGGGCCAACGTCCTGACTTTC
V: TRBV28; size: NA; D: NA; J: TRBJ1-4; CDR3: CASGGTNEKLFF; DNA: TGTGCCAGTGGAGGGACTAATGAAAAACTGTTTTTT
V: TRBV6-5; size: NA; D: NA; J: TRBJ1-5; CDR3: CASREYSNQPQHF; DNA: TGTGCCAGCAGGGAGTATAGCAATCAGCCCCAGCATTTT
V: TRBV19; size: NA; D: NA; J: TRBJ2-5; CDR3: CASVSTGGETQYF; DNA: TGTGCCAGTGTATCGACAGGTGGAGAGACCCAGTACTTC
V: TRBV29-1; size: NA; D: TRBD1; J: TRBJ1-1; CDR3: CSVSRSWGTAAFF; DNA: TGCAGCGTTTCTAGGAGTTGGGGGACAGCGGCTTTCTTT
V: TRBV7-9; size: NA; D: NA; J: TRBJ1-5; CDR3: CASSLAAANQPQHF; DNA: TGTGCCAGCAGCTTAGCGGCGGCGAATCAGCCCCAGCATTTT
V: TRBV5-6; size: NA; D: NA; J: TRBJ1-1; CDR3: CASNKEMNTEAFF; DNA: TGTGCCAGTAATAAAGAGATGAACACTGAAGCTTTCTTT
V: TRBV9; size: NA; D: NA; J: TRBJ2-5; CDR3: CASSAGRWAETQYF; DNA: TGTGCCAGCAGCGCCGGAAGATGGGCAGAGACCCAGTACTTC
V: TRBV19; size: NA; D: TRBD1; J: TRBJ1-5; CDR3: CASIGRQGDQPQHF; DNA: TGTGCCAGTATTGGCCGACAGGGAGATCAGCCCCAGCATTTT
V: TRBV6-5; size: few; D: NA; J: TRBJ1-5; CDR3: CASRGGYNQPQHF; DNA: TGTGCCAGCAGGGGAGGCTACAATCAGCCCCAGCATTTT
V: TRBV6-6; size: NA; D: NA; J: TRBJ1-1; CDR3: CASRSLGTGKREAFF; DNA: TGTGCCAGCAGAAGTTTAGGAACAGGGAAAAGAGAAGCTTTCTTT
V: TRBV4-1; size: NA; D: NA; J: TRBJ1-6; CDR3: CASSHREGNSPLHF; DNA: TGCGCCAGCAGCCACAGGGAAGGGAATTCACCCCTCCACTTT
V: TRBV7-2; size: NA; D: TRBD2; J: TRBJ2-1; CDR3: CASSPRGAGSTYNEQFF; DNA: TGTGCCAGCAGCCCCCGGGGAGCGGGGTCAACTTACAATGAGCAGTTCTTC
V: TRBV6-5; size: NA; D: NA; J: TRBJ1-1; CDR3: CASSRGTEAFF; DNA: TGTGCCAGCAGCCGAGGGACTGAAGCTTTCTTT
V: TRBV5-1; size: NA; D: NA; J: TRBJ1-2; CDR3: CASSLGAGIDGDYGYTF; DNA: TGCGCCAGCAGCTTGGGTGCGGGGATCGACGGGGACTATGGCTACACCTTC
V: TRBV7-2; size: once; D: TRBD1; J: TRBJ1-5; CDR3: CASSARDSLYQPQHF; DNA: TGTGCCAGCAGCGCCCGGGACAGCCTTTATCAGCCCCAGCATTTT
V: TRBV7-6; size: NA; D: TRBD1; J: TRBJ2-7; CDR3: CASSPLRGPDLYEQYF; DNA: TGTGCCAGCAGCCCTTTGAGGGGGCCAGACCTCTACGAGCAGTACTTC
V: TRBV5-6; size: NA; D: NA; J: TRBJ1-2; CDR3: CASSPIKGKYGYTF; DNA: TGTGCCAGCAGCCCCATAAAGGGGAAGTATGGCTACACCTTC
V: TRBV2; size: NA; D: TRBD2; J: TRBJ2-1; CDR3: CASSEGPSGGVNEQFF; DNA: TGTGCCAGCAGTGAAGGTCCTAGCGGGGGAGTTAATGAGCAGTTCTTC
V: TRBV7-6; size: NA; D: TRBD1; J: TRBJ1-3; CDR3: CASSARQGSGNTIYF; DNA: TGTGCCAGCAGCGCACGACAGGGCTCTGGAAACACCATATATTTT
V: TRBV18; size: NA; D: NA; J: TRBJ1-2; CDR3: CASSMGGLLYGYTF; DNA: TGTGCCAGCTCAATGGGTGGGCTCCTCTATGGCTACACCTTC
V: TRBV27; size: NA; D: TRBD1; J: TRBJ2-5; CDR3: CASSLSSRGETQYF; DNA: TGTGCCAGCAGTTTATCGAGCAGGGGGGAGACCCAGTACTTC
V: TRBV5-4; size: NA; D: TRBD1; J: TRBJ1-4; CDR3: CASSSYRGQGEEKLFF; DNA: TGTGCCAGCAGCTCCTACCGTGGACAGGGTGAGGAAAAACTGTTTTTT
V: TRBV28; size: few; D: NA; J: TRBJ2-3; CDR3: CASSLWGPSGSDTQYF; DNA: TGTGCCAGCAGTTTATGGGGCCCCTCAGGGTCAGATACGCAGTATTTT
V: TRBV12-5; size: few; D: NA; J: TRBJ1-2; CDR3: CASGPTGGDYGYTF; DNA: TGTGCTAGTGGCCCGACCGGAGGGGACTATGGCTACACCTTC
V: TRBV20-1; size: NA; D: NA; J: TRBJ1-5; CDR3: CSARLGQPQHF; DNA: TGCAGTGCTCGGCTCGGGCAGCCCCAGCATTTT
V: TRBV20-1; size: NA; D: NA; J: TRBJ2-1; CDR3: CSAEINEQFF; DNA: TGCAGTGCAGAGATTAATGAGCAGTTCTTC
V: TRBV7-9; size: few; D: TRBD2; J: TRBJ2-5; CDR3: CASSPPQRGVQETQYF; DNA: TGTGCCAGCAGCCCCCCGCAGCGGGGGGTCCAAGAGACCCAGTACTTC
V: TRBV4-2; size: NA; D: NA; J: TRBJ1-3; CDR3: CASSLSTGNTIYF; DNA: TGTGCCAGCAGCCTTTCTACTGGAAACACCATATATTTT
V: TRBV29-1; size: NA; D: TRBD1; J: TRBJ2-6; CDR3: CSVEVLQGDSGANVLTF; DNA: TGCAGCGTTGAGGTTTTACAGGGGGACTCTGGGGCCAACGTCCTGACTTTC
V: TRBV7-9; size: NA; D: TRBD2; J: TRBJ2-3; CDR3: CASSNRLAGTDTQYF; DNA: TGTGCCAGCAGCAATCGTCTAGCGGGGACAGATACGCAGTATTTT
V: TRBV5-1; size: NA; D: NA; J: TRBJ1-5; CDR3: CASSRTVDQPQHF; DNA: TGCGCCAGCAGCCGGACAGTCGATCAGCCCCAGCATTTT
V: TRBV5-1; size: NA; D: TRBD2; J: TRBJ2-5; CDR3: CASSSLPTSGQETQYF; DNA: TGCGCCAGCAGCTCGCTCCCGACTAGCGGTCAAGAGACCCAGTACTTC
V: TRBV9; size: NA; D: TRBD1; J: TRBJ1-5; CDR3: CASTIGTGGNQPQHF; DNA: TGTGCCAGCACGATAGGGACAGGGGGCAATCAGCCCCAGCATTTT
V: TRBV6-5; size: NA; D: NA; J: TRBJ1-6; CDR3: CASSYGGSYNSPLHF; DNA: TGTGCCAGCAGTTACGGAGGATCCTATAATTCACCCCTCCACTTT
V: TRBV19; size: NA; D: TRBD1; J: TRBJ2-7; CDR3: CASSITDRAYEQYF; DNA: TGTGCCAGTAGTATAACGGACAGGGCCTACGAGCAGTACTTC
V: TRBV5-8; size: NA; D: NA; J: TRBJ2-6; CDR3: CASSRGLSGANVLTF; DNA: TGTGCCAGCAGCAGGGGCCTCTCTGGGGCCAACGTCCTGACTTTC
V: TRBV7-2; size: NA; D: TRBD1; J: TRBJ2-7; CDR3: CASSFDGTDEQYF; DNA: TGTGCCAGCAGCTTTGACGGGACAGACGAGCAGTACTTC
V: TRBV10-1; size: once; D: TRBD2; J: TRBJ2-3; CDR3: CASSDASGGDTDTQYF; DNA: TGCGCCAGCAGTGATGCCAGCGGGGGGGACACAGATACGCAGTATTTT
V: TRBV18; size: NA; D: TRBD1; J: TRBJ1-4; CDR3: CASGQGGKEKLFF; DNA: TGTGCCAGTGGACAGGGCGGTAAGGAAAAACTGTTTTTT
V: TRBV18; size: NA; D: NA; J: TRBJ2-5; CDR3: CASSLGQNQETQYF; DNA: TGTGCCAGCTCCCTCGGACAGAACCAAGAGACCCAGTACTTC
V: TRBV7-8; size: once; D: NA; J: TRBJ1-5; CDR3: CASSLDRYSNQPQHF; DNA: TGTGCCAGCAGCCTGGACAGATATAGCAATCAGCCCCAGCATTTT
V: TRBV30; size: once; D: NA; J: TRBJ1-2; CDR3: CAGPRDSGYGYTF; DNA: TGTGCCGGGCCCCGGGACTCTGGCTATGGCTACACCTTC
V: TRBV9; size: NA; D: NA; J: TRBJ1-1; CDR3: CASSVGGDTEAFF; DNA: TGTGCCAGCAGCGTTGGGGGGGACACTGAAGCTTTCTTT
V: TRBV9; size: NA; D: TRBD1; J: TRBJ1-2; CDR3: CASSAVEDRGPRGYTF; DNA: TGTGCCAGCAGCGCTGTAGAGGACAGGGGGCCGAGGGGCTACACCTTC
V: TRBV19; size: NA; D: NA; J: TRBJ1-4; CDR3: CASSITGGAGEKLFF; DNA: TGTGCCAGTAGTATCACTGGGGGGGCTGGTGAAAAACTGTTTTTT